This section outlines one T cell receptor beta chain sequence together with its context. These data belong to a study of shared clonotypes between healthy human individuals. Genomic DNA per cell subset filled all wells of several immunoSEQ plates. Method: immunoSEQ multiplex PCR; TCRdb's copy keeps in-frame clones and lacks some. The table lists over a million clones, around 74% of them singletons. Deletions cut 0 bases from V and 3 bases from J, with 15 bases between. Germline assignment: CDR1 KGHSH and CDR2 LQKENI. CDR3 length equals 16 residues. This chain links TRBV18 with TRBJ2-7, with D unresolved. Sequenced: memory CD4+ T cells sorted from blood. Subset: CD45RA-negative fraction. The sequence derives from a man younger than 30 in good health. The CDR3 sequence: CASSPPGVGGFYEQYF. Written as DNA, the CDR3 is TGTGCCAGCTCACCACCTGGGGTGGGTGGTTTCTACGAGCAGTACTTC.